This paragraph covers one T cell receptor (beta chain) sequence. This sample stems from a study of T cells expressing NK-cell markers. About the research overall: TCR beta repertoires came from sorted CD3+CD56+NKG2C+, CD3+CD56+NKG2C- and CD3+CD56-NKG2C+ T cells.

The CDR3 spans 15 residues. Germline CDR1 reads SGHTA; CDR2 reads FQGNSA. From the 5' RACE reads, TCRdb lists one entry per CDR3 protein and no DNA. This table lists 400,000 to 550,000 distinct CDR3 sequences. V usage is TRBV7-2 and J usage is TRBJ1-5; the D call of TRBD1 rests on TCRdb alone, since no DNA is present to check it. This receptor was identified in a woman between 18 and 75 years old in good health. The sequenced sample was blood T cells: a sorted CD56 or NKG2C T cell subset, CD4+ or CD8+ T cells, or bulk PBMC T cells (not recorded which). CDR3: CASSAMGTANQPQHF.